Detailed here is one T cell receptor beta chain. This specimen comes from a study of early T cells in non-severe SARS-CoV-2 infection. Individual cDNA molecules carried attached unique molecular identifiers. From the 5' RACE reads, TCRdb called clonotypes with MiXCR, one entry per CDR3 protein. The sample lists around 58,000 distinct CDR3 sequences, around 7.7% occurring once. Trimming cost V 3 bases and J 4 bases, with 10 bases left between them. In germline, CDR1 is SGHNT, CDR2 YENEEA. The CDR3 extends over 14 amino acids. This clonotype was obtained from an adult who was a healthcare worker with PCR-confirmed SARS-CoV-2 infection or an uninfected control (not recorded which). The sample consisted of whole blood, taken at baseline. V is TRBV11-3 and J is TRBJ2-4, with D tentatively TRBD1 or TRBD2 (5 bases each). The CDR3 DNA sequence: TGTGCCAGCAGCTTGGGGGACGGTAAAAACATTCAGTACTTC. The encoded protein is CASSLGDGKNIQYF. Using reference TRBV11-3 and TRBJ2-4 for the parts outside the CDR3, the full variable domain is EAGVVQSPRYKIIEKKQPVAFWCNPISGHNTLYWYLQNLGQGPELLIRYENEEAVDDSQLPKDRFSAERLKGVDSTLKIQPAELGDSAVYLCASSLGDGKNIQYFGAGTRLSVL.